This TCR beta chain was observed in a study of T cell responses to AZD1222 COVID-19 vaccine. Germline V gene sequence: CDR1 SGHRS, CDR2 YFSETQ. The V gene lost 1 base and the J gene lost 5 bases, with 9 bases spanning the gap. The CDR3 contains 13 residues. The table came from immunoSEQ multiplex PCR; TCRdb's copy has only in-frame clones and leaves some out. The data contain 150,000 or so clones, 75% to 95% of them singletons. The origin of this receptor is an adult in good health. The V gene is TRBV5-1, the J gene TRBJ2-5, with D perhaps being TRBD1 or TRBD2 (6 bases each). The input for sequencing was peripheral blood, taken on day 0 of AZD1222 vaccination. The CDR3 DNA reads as TGCGCCAGCAGCTTGTGGGGGGCGGAGACCCAGTACTTC. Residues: CASSLWGAETQYF.